The 20 T cell receptor beta chains reported below all come from one sample, sequenced in a study of shared clonotypes between healthy human individuals. Clones were read by immunoSEQ multiplex PCR, and TCRdb kept only the in-frame ones, dropping some. There are roughly 1,600,000 clones in the sample; about 98.5% occur only once, and about 0.34% lies in the top ten. Sequencing was carried out using naive CD4+ T cells sorted from blood. Subset given: CD45RA+ positively selected. These TCRs come from a man aged 30 to 39 in good health.

The chain is built from TRBV28 and TRBJ2-5; possible D gene TRBD1, 5 bases. V was pared by 8 bases and J by 2 bases, with 15 bases between. The length of the CDR3 is 14 residues. The germline CDR1 and CDR2 sequences are MDHEN and SYDVKM. The CDR3 loop is CASSSPGRQETQYF. CDR3 in DNA: TGTGCCAGCTCGTCGCCAGGGCGGCAAGAGACCCAGTACTTC.

The chain combines TRBV10-2 with TRBJ2-3; 9 bases are a match to TRBD2. Trimming cost V 4 bases and J 0 bases; bases outside gene matches: 17. CDR3 length: 20 residues. Germline-derived CDR1 and CDR2 are WSHSY and SAAADI. Written as DNA, the CDR3 is TGCGCCAGCAGTGGGCCCGGACTAGCGACCAACCAGCGGAGCACAGATACGCAGTATTTT. Residues: CASSGPGLATNQRSTDTQYF.

The chain has TRBV20-1 and TRBJ2-5; D remains ambiguous. Trimming took off 4 bases at V and 2 bases at J, with 5 bases between the two ends. Germline CDR1 reads DFQATT; CDR2 reads SNEGSKA (reference sequence). The CDR3 runs 11 residues. The CDR3 nucleotides read TGCAGTGCTACCACGCAAGAGACCCAGTACTTC. Its protein is CSATTQETQYF.

Only one count was recorded for this clone. The V and J genes are TRBV27 and TRBJ2-1; 13 bases fit TRBD2. This CDR3 has 18 residues. Germline V gives CDR1 MNHEY, CDR2 SMNVEV (reference sequence). V gave up 5 bases and J gave up 5 bases; unmatched junction bases: 12. CDR3 in amino acids: CASSVYRGLAGPNNEQFF. CDR3 DNA sequence: TGTGCCAGCAGTGTTTATAGGGGACTAGCGGGGCCCAACAATGAGCAGTTCTTC.

J is TRBJ2-2 and V is TRBV25-1; 7 positions agree with TRBD1. Germline V gene sequence: CDR1 MGHDK, CDR2 SYGVNS. V shed 3 bases and J 1 base; nucleotides not matched to a gene: 2. The CDR3 is 15 residues long. For the CDR3, the DNA is TGTGCCAGCAGTGACCGGGACAGGAACACCGGGGAGCTGTTTTTT. This sequence encodes CASSDRDRNTGELFF.

Remarks on this clone: An end of the junction differs from the germline gene, which may be a read error. The sample has other DNA sequences that encode this CDR3 too. This rearrangement joins TRBV7-7 to TRBJ2-1; 9 bases match TRBD2. Germline V CDR1 and CDR2: SSHAT, FNYEAQ (reference sequence). This CDR3 comprises 15 residues. Here the CDR3 DNA reads TGTGCTAGCAGCTTCGGGACTAGCAATTACAATGAGCAGTTCTTC. Protein: CASSFGTSNYNEQFF.

This clone appeared once. V and J are TRBV5-1 and TRBJ2-7; D gene uncertain. The V gene lost 5 bases and the J gene lost 0 bases, with 15 bases spanning the gap. The CDR3 extends over 15 amino acids. Germline V gene sequence: CDR1 SGHRS, CDR2 YFSETQ. This chain's CDR3 is CASRSDPANSYEQYF. For the CDR3, the DNA is TGCGCCAGCAGGTCAGATCCCGCGAACTCCTACGAGCAGTACTTC.

This sequence joins TRBV4-1 and TRBJ2-7; either TRBD1 or TRBD2 may supply D (6 bases each). The CDR3 contains 15 residues. CDR1 and CDR2 (germline): MGHRA, YSYEKL. V lost 3 bases and J lost 3, with 15 bases in between. This CDR3 is CASSQRGAPNYEQYF. In DNA form, the CDR3 reads TGCGCCAGCAGCCAGAGGGGGGCCCCTAACTACGAGCAGTACTTC.

This clone has only one observation. The chain couples TRBV15 to TRBJ1-5; weak D call: TRBD1 (5 bases). Germline CDR1 is LNHNV and CDR2 is YYDKDF (reference sequence). CDR3 length: 16 amino acids. V shed 2 bases and J shed 2 bases, with 13 bases lying between them. The CDR3 reads CATSRRFGGGNQPQHF. CDR3 coding DNA: TGTGCCACCAGCAGACGATTCGGGGGTGGCAATCAGCCCCAGCATTTT.

Remarks on this clone: The junction departs from germline at one end; a sequencing error may be responsible. The chain joins TRBV5-3 to TRBJ2-2; D ambiguous. TRBV5-3 qualifies as an ORF whose function is uncertain. This CDR3 is built from 15 residues. In DNA form, the CDR3 reads TGTGCCAGCAGCTTGAGGCCGGGTTACACCGGGGAGCTGTTTTTT. It specifies CASSLRPGYTGELFF.

This chain joins TRBV27 and TRBJ1-1; weak D call: TRBD1 (6 bases). Looked up from germline, CDR1 is MNHEY and CDR2 is SMNVEV (reference sequence). Trimming left V 2 bases short and J 3 bases short, with 13 bases between. The CDR3 totals 15 residues. The CDR3: CASSLRQARDTEAFF. Written as DNA, the CDR3 is TGTGCCAGCAGTTTACGACAGGCTCGGGACACTGAAGCTTTCTTT.

The rearrangement links TRBV7-8 to TRBJ1-3; no reliable D call. The CDR3 spans 15 residues. Germline CDR1 and CDR2: SGHVS and FQNEAQ. V gave up 5 bases and J gave up 7 bases, with 18 bases separating them. CDR3 DNA: TGTGCCAGCAGCCCTCGTGTAGCTCGTGGGAACACCATATATTTT. Translation gives CASSPRVARGNTIYF.

The V call is TRBV11-2, the J call TRBJ2-7, with 9 bases lining up with TRBD1. The junction had 10 bases not matched to a gene; V was cut back by 5 bases and J by 2 bases. Germline-derived CDR1 and CDR2 are SGHAT and FQNNGV. CDR3 length: 16 residues. The CDR3 bases are TGTGCCAGCAGCCCTGGGACAGGGATCCTAACCTACGAGCAGTACTTC. It encodes CASSPGTGILTYEQYF.

This clone has a single count. The rearrangement links TRBV7-9 to TRBJ2-5; D gene uncertain. Germline CDR1 and CDR2: SEHNR and FQNEAQ (reference sequence). With 1 base removed from V and 0 bases from J, the gap between germline ends came to 12 bases. The CDR3 totals 16 residues. DNA of the CDR3: TGTGCCAGCAGCTTAGGGTCCATAAGGCACCAAGAGACCCAGTACTTC. Encoded protein: CASSLGSIRHQETQYF.

DNA of the CDR3: TGTGCCAGCAGGACCCGACAGCCGCAGAGTACGCAGTATTTT. This translates into CASRTRQPQSTQYF. The gene calls are TRBV6-5 and TRBJ2-3; a possible D gene is TRBD1 (5 bases). Germline V gene lookup returns CDR1 MNHEY and CDR2 SVGAGI. The CDR3 consists of 14 residues. V was trimmed by 6 bases and J by 8 bases, leaving 18 bases between them.

This chain uses TRBV28 with TRBJ2-5, with TRBD2 matching over 16 bases. J was trimmed by 0 bases and V by 5 bases; bases with no gene match: 12. The CDR3 length is 20 residues. Germline V gene sequence: CDR1 MDHEN, CDR2 SYDVKM. As DNA, the CDR3 is TGTGCCAGCAGTCCTCCCCTCCCGGGACTAGCGGGAGGGAACCAAGAGACCCAGTACTTC. Translating gives CASSPPLPGLAGGNQETQYF.

CDR3 coding DNA: TGTGCCAGCAGTTTATTCTACCGCGGGACAGGGTTTGGCTACGAGCAGTACTTC. Amino acids: CASSLFYRGTGFGYEQYF. The chain carries TRBV28 and TRBJ2-7; 9 positions match TRBD1. Losses at the gene ends were 1 base for V and 3 bases for J; bases not matched to a gene: 13. This CDR3 contains 18 residues. CDR1 is MDHEN, CDR2 SYDVKM, per germline.

CDR3 region: CASSAGYNEQFF. In DNA, the CDR3 is TGTGCCAGCAGTGCTGGGTACAATGAGCAGTTCTTC. V and J are TRBV2 and TRBJ2-1, with D unclear. CDR1 is SNHLY, CDR2 FYNNEI, per germline. This CDR3 contains 12 residues. The V gene lost 4 bases and the J gene lost 4 bases, with 5 bases spanning the gap.

The chain links TRBV4-1 to TRBJ2-3, with 11 bases matching TRBD2. The junction had 11 bases not matched to a gene; V was cut back by 4 bases and J by 2 bases. The CDR3 runs 18 residues. The germline V gene encodes CDR1 MGHRA and CDR2 YSYEKL. The CDR3 DNA reads TGCGCCAGCAGCCCCCAAAGGGGACTAGCGGAGAACACAGATACGCAGTATTTT. Protein sequence: CASSPQRGLAENTDTQYF.

For this clone: Mismatch with germline at one junction end may stem from a read error. The chain employs TRBV15 and TRBJ1-5; possibly TRBD1 for D (5 bases). The CDR3 spans 12 residues. Germline V gene lookup returns CDR1 LNHNV and CDR2 YYDKDF (reference sequence). The CDR3 loop reads CATRRGNQPQHF. In DNA form, the CDR3 reads TGTGCCACCCGCAGGGGCAATCAGCCCCAGCATTTT.